These T cell receptor beta chains were read from a single sample in a study of cytomegalovirus exposure and HLA in healthy donors. Sequencing was performed with immunoSEQ multiplex PCR; in TCRdb, only in-frame clones are kept and a portion is missing. This table holds more than 200,000 clones, roughly four fifths found once. Material: PBMCs. These receptors were taken from a girl aged 2 to 10 in good health and CMV-seronegative. Both conserved end residues are part of each CDR3. D genes are given only for firm matches. Expanded clones get a size class; other rows say once, few or many, or leave the size out.

>TRBJ2-7|NA|TRBV4-2|NA
TGTGCCAGCAGCTCGGACGGACTCGAGCAGTACTTC
CASSSDGLEQYF
>TRBJ1-5|TRBD1|TRBV10-3|NA
TGTGCCATCAGTGAGAGGGACAGGCTGAATCAGCCCCAGCATTTT
CAISERDRLNQPQHF
>TRBJ2-7|TRBD1|TRBV9|NA
TGTGCCAGCAGCGTAGACCCGGGACAGGCGACCTACGAGCAGTACTTC
CASSVDPGQATYEQYF
>TRBJ1-1|NA|TRBV4-1|few
TGCGCCAGCAGCCATGAACTACCGGGACACACCATGAACACTGAAGCTTTCTTT
CASSHELPGHTMNTEAFF
>TRBJ2-7|TRBD1|TRBV29-1|NA
TGCAGCGTTGAATTGGGGACAGGGTCCTACGAGCAGTACTTC
CSVELGTGSYEQYF
>TRBJ2-5|NA|TRBV25-1|NA
TGTGCCAGCGCGGGTCGAGGGACCCAGTACTTC
CASAGRGTQYF
>TRBJ2-2|TRBD2|TRBV4-1|NA
TGCGCCAGCAGCCAAGCTCGGGGGGGTCGGACCGGGGAGCTGTTTTTT
CASSQARGGRTGELFF
>TRBJ1-2|NA|TRBV5-6|few
TGTGCCAGCAGCTTGTCGGGGGTCCCTGGCTACACCTTC
CASSLSGVPGYTF
>TRBJ2-5|NA|TRBV6-5|once
TGTGCCAGCAGCTTAATGGGGGGGCCGGGAGAGACCCAGTACTTC
CASSLMGGPGETQYF
>TRBJ2-3|TRBD2|TRBV9|few
TGTGCCAGCAGCGTAACCGGGACTAGCGGGCCCCGTAGCACAGATACGCAGTATTTT
CASSVTGTSGPRSTDTQYF
>TRBJ2-5|TRBD2|TRBV7-7|few
TGTGCCAGCAGCCCGGGACTAGCGGGAGTAGAGACCCAGTACTTC
CASSPGLAGVETQYF
>TRBJ2-3|TRBD1|TRBV14|NA
TGTGCCAGCAGCGCTTTCGGGACAGGGTCCGATACGCAGTATTTT
CASSAFGTGSDTQYF
>TRBJ1-2|TRBD1|TRBV6-1|NA
TGTGCCAGCAGTGAACGTCCCGGGACAGGGACTAACTATGGCTACACCTTC
CASSERPGTGTNYGYTF
>TRBJ2-3|TRBD1|TRBV7-9|NA
TGTGCCAGCAGCTTAGGAACTTACAGGGGATCAGATACGCAGTATTTT
CASSLGTYRGSDTQYF
>TRBJ2-7|NA|TRBV7-6|NA
TGTGCCAGCAGCCCCGACGGGGGCTACGAGCAGTACTTC
CASSPDGGYEQYF
>TRBJ2-6|NA|TRBV9|NA
TGTGCCAGCCGGGGGGCCAACGTCCTGACTTTC
CASRGANVLTF
>TRBJ2-1|TRBD2|TRBV6-6|few
TGTGCCAGCAGTTACTCTACGGGGGGAAATGAGCAGTTCTTC
CASSYSTGGNEQFF
>TRBJ2-6|TRBD1|TRBV4-1|NA
TGCGCCAGCAGCCAAAACCCGGGACAGGGATTCGTTGGGGCCAACGTCCTGACTTTC
CASSQNPGQGFVGANVLTF
>TRBJ2-5|TRBD2|TRBV7-9|NA
TGTGCCAGCAGCCAACTAGCGGCACTGACCCAGTACTTC
CASSQLAALTQYF
>TRBJ1-6|NA|TRBV7-9|NA
TGTGCCAGCAGCTTAGCGAGTACGAGCTCCTATAATTCACTCCTCCACTTT
CASSLASTSSYNSLLHF
>TRBJ1-2|NA|TRBV25-1|few
TGTGCCAGCAGTGAATATCGTGGCTACACCTTC
CASSEYRGYTF
>TRBJ1-1|NA|TRBV9|few
TGTGCCAGCAGCGTAGAAGGGGATTCTGAAGCTTTCTTT
CASSVEGDSEAFF
>TRBJ1-2|NA|TRBV27|NA
TGTGCCAGCAGTTCTCGCCTAAACTATGGCTACACCTTC
CASSSRLNYGYTF
>TRBJ1-1|TRBD1|TRBV6-6|few
TGTGCCAGCAGCTCCCCGACAGGGCATGAAGCTTTCTTT
CASSSPTGHEAFF
>TRBJ1-1|NA|TRBV30|NA
TGTGCCTGGAGTCCCCCGTGGGGGGTGAACACTGAAGCTTTCTTT
CAWSPPWGVNTEAFF
>TRBJ2-7|NA|TRBV19|few
TGTGCCAGCCTCCCAGTTGGGCCCTACGAGCAGTACTTC
CASLPVGPYEQYF
>TRBJ2-3|TRBD1|TRBV6-5|NA
TGTGCCAGCAGTAACGGACAGGGGGAAGATACGCAGTATTTT
CASSNGQGEDTQYF
>TRBJ2-7|TRBD2|TRBV6-1|NA
TGTGCCAGCAGTACATTCGGGGGGTTCGAGCAGTACTTC
CASSTFGGFEQYF
>TRBJ1-2|TRBD1|TRBV29-1|NA
TGCAGCGTTGGAGGGACTGGGGACAGGGCGTATGGCTACACCTTC
CSVGGTGDRAYGYTF
>TRBJ2-5|TRBD2|TRBV4-1|NA
TGCGCCAGCAGCCTAGGCCCGGGACTAGCGGGAGCGGAGACCCAGTACTTC
CASSLGPGLAGAETQYF
>TRBJ2-7|NA|TRBV18|NA
TGTGCCAGCTCACCCAACAGGGACTACGAGCAGTACTTC
CASSPNRDYEQYF
>TRBJ1-1|NA|TRBV25-1|few
TGTGCCAGCAGGGGCCAGGGTAGGACTGAAGCTTTCTTT
CASRGQGRTEAFF
>TRBJ2-1|NA|TRBV4-1|NA
TGCGCCAGCACCTCCGCGCCCGGGCGGGATGAGCAGTTCTTC
CASTSAPGRDEQFF
>TRBJ1-4|NA|TRBV15|NA
TGTGCCACCAGCAGAGATAAGGGGGATAATGAAAAACTGTTTTTT
CATSRDKGDNEKLFF
>TRBJ2-3|NA|TRBV19|once
TGTGCCAGTAGTATCTCTAGCTTAGGCACAGATACGCAGTATTTT
CASSISSLGTDTQYF
>TRBJ1-4|NA|TRBV6-6|NA
TGTGCCAGCAGTTACAAGGGGCCCCCTGAAAAACTGTTTTTT
CASSYKGPPEKLFF
>TRBJ2-2|NA|TRBV21-1|once
TGTGCCAGCAGGGGGACACAGTACACCGGGGAGCTGTTTTTT
CASRGTQYTGELFF
>TRBJ1-2|NA|TRBV27|NA
TGTGCCAGCAGTTTAACGGAGTCCTATGGCTACACCTTC
CASSLTESYGYTF
>TRBJ2-2|NA|TRBV11-2|NA
TGTGCCAGCAGCTTAGAGGGGGGACGCGGGGAGCTGTTTTTT
CASSLEGGRGELFF
>TRBJ2-7|NA|TRBV6-5|NA
TGTGCCAGCAGTTACGACAGGTGGAAGGGAGAGCAGTACTTC
CASSYDRWKGEQYF
>TRBJ1-3|TRBD1|TRBV5-1|once
TGCGCCAGCAGCACGGGACAGGGGGCATCTGGAAACACCATATATTTT
CASSTGQGASGNTIYF
>TRBJ1-4|NA|TRBV6-1|NA
TGTGCCAGCAGAGCAAATGAAAAACTGTTTTTT
CASRANEKLFF